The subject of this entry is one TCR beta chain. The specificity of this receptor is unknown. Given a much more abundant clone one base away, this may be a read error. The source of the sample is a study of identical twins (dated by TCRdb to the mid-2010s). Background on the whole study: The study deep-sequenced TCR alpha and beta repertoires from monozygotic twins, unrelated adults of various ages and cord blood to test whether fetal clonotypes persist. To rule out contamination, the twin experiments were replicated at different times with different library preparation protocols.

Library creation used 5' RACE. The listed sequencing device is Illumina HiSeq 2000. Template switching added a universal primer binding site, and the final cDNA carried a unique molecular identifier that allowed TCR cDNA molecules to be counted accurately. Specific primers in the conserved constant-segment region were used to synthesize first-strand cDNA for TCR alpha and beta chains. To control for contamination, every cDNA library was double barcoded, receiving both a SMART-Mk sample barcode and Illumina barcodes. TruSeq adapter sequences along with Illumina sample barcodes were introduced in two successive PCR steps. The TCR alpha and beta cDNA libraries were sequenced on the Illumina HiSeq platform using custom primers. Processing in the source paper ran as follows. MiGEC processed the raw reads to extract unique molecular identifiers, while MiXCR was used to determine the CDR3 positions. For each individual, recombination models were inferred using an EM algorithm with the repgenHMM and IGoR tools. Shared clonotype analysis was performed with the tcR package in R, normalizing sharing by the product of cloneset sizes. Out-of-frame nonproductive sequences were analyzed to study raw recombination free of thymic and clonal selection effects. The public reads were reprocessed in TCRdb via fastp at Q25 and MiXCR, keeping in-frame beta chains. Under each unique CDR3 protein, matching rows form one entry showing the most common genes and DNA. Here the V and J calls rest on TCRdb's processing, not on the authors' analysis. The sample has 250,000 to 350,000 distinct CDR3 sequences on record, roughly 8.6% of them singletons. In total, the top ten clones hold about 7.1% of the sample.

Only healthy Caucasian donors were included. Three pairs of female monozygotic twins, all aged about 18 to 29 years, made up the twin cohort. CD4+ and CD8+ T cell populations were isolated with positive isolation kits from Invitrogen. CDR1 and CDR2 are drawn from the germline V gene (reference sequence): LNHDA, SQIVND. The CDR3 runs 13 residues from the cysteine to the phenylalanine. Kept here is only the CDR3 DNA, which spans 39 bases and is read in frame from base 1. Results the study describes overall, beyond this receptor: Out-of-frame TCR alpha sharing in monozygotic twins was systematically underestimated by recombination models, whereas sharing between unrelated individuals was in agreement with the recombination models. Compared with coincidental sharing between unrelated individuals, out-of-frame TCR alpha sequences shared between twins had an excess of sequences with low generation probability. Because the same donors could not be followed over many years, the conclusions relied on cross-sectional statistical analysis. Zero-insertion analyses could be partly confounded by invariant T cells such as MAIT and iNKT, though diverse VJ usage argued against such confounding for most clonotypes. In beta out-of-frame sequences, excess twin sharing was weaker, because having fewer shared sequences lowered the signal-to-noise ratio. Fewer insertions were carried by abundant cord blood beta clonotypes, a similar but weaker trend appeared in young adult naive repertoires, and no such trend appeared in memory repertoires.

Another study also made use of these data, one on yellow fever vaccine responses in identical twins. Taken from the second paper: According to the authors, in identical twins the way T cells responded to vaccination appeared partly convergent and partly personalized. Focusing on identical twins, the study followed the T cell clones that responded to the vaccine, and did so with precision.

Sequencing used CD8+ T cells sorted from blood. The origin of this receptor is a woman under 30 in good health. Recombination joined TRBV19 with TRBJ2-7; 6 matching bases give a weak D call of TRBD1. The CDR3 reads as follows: CATRPRGSYEQHF. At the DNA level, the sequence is TGTGCCACCCGCCCGAGGGGGTCATACGAGCAGCACTTC.